This T cell receptor beta chain was captured in a study of T cells in Graves' hyperthyroidism and ophthalmopathy. Patients counted as stable if ophthalmopathy did not develop within 18 months. Researchers barred patients who had uncontrolled infection, other autoimmune disease, pregnancy or lactation. TCR beta CDR3 regions were amplified from RNA. The TCR CDR3 first-round RT-PCR relied on the HTBI primer set. TCRdb fed the multiplex PCR reads into MiXCR, producing one record per CDR3 protein. Of 700,000 or so distinct CDR3 sequences in the sample, over 15% are singletons; the top ten hold over 7.5%. Study-wide findings and caveats: Clonotypes that were expanded in thyroid above 0.001 mostly appeared in blood too.

The germline gives CDR1 MNHNS, CDR2 SASEGT. The CDR3 loop spans 16 amino acids. The germline V and J ends were trimmed by 4 bases and 0 bases, with 13 bases remaining between them. In this sample, this clonotype turned up many times. Its antigen is currently unknown. Material: blood. This TCR was recovered from a man in his late teens or twenties with Graves' hyperthyroidism. The rearrangement links TRBV6-1 to TRBJ1-5; unclear D gene. CDR3 in DNA: TGTGCCAGCAGTGTCCGGACTGCCGATAGCAATCAGCCCCAGCATTTT. As protein: CASSVRTADSNQPQHF.